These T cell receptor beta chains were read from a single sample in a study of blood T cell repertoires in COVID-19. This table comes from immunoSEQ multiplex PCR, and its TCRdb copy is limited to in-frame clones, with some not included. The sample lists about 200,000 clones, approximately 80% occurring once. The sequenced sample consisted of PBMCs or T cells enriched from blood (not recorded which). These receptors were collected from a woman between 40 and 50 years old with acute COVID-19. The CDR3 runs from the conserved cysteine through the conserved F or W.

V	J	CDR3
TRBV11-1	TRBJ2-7	CASSRATGTGEQYF
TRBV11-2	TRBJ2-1	CASRRGNEQFF
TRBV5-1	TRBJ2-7	CASSFGSGAYEQYF
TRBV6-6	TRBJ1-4	CASSYSSGVEYEKLFF
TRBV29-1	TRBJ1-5	CSVGTGQDQPQHF
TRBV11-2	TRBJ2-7	CASTPGVYEQYF
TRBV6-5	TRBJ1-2	CASSTRQGGDYGYTF
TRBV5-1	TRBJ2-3	CASSLALEQATDTQYF
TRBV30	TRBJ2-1	CAWTQSPQEGRADYNEQFF
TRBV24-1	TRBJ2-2	CATSVQGANTGELFF
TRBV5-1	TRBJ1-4	CASSLEGAANEKLFF
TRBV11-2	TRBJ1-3	CASSSVTGRNTIYF
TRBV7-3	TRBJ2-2	CASSLKASGSPRGELFF
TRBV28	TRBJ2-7	CASGPRGGRYEQYF
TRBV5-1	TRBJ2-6	CASSLVFVRGQGSGANVLTF
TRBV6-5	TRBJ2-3	CASSWGRADTQYF
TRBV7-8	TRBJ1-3	CASSRAGRTGNTIYF
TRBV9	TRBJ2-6	CASSPRPGTFSGANVLTF
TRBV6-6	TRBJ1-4	CASSYLGREGKLFF
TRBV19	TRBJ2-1	CASSLSRAQGISYNEQFF